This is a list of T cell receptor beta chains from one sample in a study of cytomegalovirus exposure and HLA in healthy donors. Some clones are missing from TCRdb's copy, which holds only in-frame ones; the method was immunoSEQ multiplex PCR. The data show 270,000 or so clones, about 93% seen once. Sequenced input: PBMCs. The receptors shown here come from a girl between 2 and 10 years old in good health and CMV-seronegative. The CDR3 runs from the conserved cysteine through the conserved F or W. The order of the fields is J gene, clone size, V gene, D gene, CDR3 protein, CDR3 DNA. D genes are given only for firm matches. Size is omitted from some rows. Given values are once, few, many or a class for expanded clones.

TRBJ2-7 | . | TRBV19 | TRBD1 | CASSQLGTAYEQYF | TGTGCCAGTAGTCAGCTTGGGACAGCCTACGAGCAGTACTTC
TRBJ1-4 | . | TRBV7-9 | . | CSSSPIPGTTNEKLFF | TGTTCCAGCAGCCCCATCCCAGGAACAACTAATGAAAAACTGTTTTTT
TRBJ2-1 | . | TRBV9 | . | CASSVVGAEEQFF | TGTGCCAGCAGCGTTGTCGGAGCGGAAGAGCAGTTCTTC
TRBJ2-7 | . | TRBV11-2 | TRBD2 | CASSLFPGLAENEQYF | TGTGCCAGCAGCTTGTTTCCGGGACTAGCGGAAAACGAGCAGTACTTC
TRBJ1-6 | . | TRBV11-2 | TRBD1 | CASTEGTGDNSPLHF | TGTGCCAGCACCGAAGGGACAGGAGATAATTCACCCCTCCACTTT
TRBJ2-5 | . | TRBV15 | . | CATSRADKTQYF | TGTGCCACCAGCAGAGCAGACAAGACCCAGTACTTC
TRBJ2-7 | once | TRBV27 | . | CASRPYGRLALRYEQYF | TGTGCCAGCCGCCCTTACGGTAGGCTAGCGTTAAGGTACGAGCAGTACTTC
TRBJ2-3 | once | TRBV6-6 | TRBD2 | CASSYGASGSTDTQYF | TGTGCCAGCAGTTACGGGGCTAGCGGGAGCACAGATACGCAGTATTTT
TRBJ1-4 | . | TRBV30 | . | CAWSPTRTATNEKLFF | TGTGCCTGGAGTCCAACCAGGACAGCAACTAATGAAAAACTGTTTTTT
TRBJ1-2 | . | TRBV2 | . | CASSRDGYTF | TGTGCCAGCAGCCGGGATGGCTACACCTTC
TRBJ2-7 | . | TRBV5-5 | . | CASSLGLAIPYEQYF | TGTGCCAGCAGCTTGGGGCTAGCGATTCCGTACGAGCAGTACTTC
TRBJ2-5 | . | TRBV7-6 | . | CASSLFGRETQYF | TGTGCCAGCAGCTTATTTGGGAGGGAGACCCAGTACTTC
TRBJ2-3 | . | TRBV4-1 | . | CASSQEAQGPDTQYF | TGCGCCAGCAGCCAAGAGGCGCAGGGCCCAGATACGCAGTATTTT
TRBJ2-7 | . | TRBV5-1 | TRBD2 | CASSLGRTSDYEQYF | TGCGCCAGCAGCTTGGGGCGGACTAGCGACTACGAGCAGTACTTC
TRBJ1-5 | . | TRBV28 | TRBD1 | CASSLLGTGLVRPQHF | TGTGCCAGCAGTTTGTTGGGGACAGGTTTAGTTCGGCCCCAGCATTTT
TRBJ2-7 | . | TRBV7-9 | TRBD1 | CASSQKQGVFYEQYF | TGTGCCAGCAGCCAGAAGCAGGGGGTCTTCTACGAGCAGTACTTC
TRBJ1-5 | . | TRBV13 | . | CASSLGLLNQPQHF | TGTGCCAGCAGCTTAGGCCTGTTGAATCAGCCCCAGCATTTT
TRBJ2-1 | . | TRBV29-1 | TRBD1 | CSVSRRPRDRGFGGEQFF | TGCAGCGTTTCCCGCCGGCCGAGGGACAGGGGGTTTGGCGGTGAGCAGTTCTTC
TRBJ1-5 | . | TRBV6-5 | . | CASSYSIGQPQHF | TGTGCCAGCAGTTACTCGATTGGCCAGCCCCAGCATTTT
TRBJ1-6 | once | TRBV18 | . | CASSPLSSYNSPLHF | TGTGCCAGCTCACCCCTAAGCTCCTATAATTCACCCCTCCACTTT
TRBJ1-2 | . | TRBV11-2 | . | CASSLLPGDYGYTF | TGTGCCAGCAGCTTACTACCGGGTGACTATGGCTACACCTTC
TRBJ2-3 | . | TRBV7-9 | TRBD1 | CASSVISDRGITDTQYF | TGTGCCAGCAGCGTAATATCGGACAGGGGAATCACAGATACGCAGTATTTT
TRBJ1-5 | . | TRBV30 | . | CAWTQGGGYSNQPQHF | TGTGCCTGGACCCAAGGCGGGGGGTATAGCAATCAGCCCCAGCATTTT
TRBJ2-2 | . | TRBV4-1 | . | CASSQDWDNGGELFF | TGCGCCAGCAGCCAAGATTGGGACAACGGCGGGGAGCTGTTTTTT
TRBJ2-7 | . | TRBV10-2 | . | CASSDGGGLLEQYF | TGCGCCAGCAGTGACGGTGGAGGGCTGCTCGAGCAGTACTTC
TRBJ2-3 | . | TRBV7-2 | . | CASSLSTTRNTQYF | TGTGCCAGCAGCTTATCCACGACTAGGAATACGCAGTATTTT
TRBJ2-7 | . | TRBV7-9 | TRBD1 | CASSYPTGYKNEQYF | TGTGCCAGCAGCTATCCGACAGGGTATAAGAACGAGCAGTACTTC
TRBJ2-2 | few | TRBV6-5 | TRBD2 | CASSYSRGFTGELFF | TGTGCCAGCAGTTACTCGCGGGGGTTCACCGGGGAGCTGTTTTTT
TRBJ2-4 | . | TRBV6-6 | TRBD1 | CASRPRDRVSIQYF | TGTGCCAGCAGGCCCCGGGACAGGGTCTCGATTCAGTACTTC
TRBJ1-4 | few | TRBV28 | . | CASSPDRLLFF | TGTGCCAGCAGTCCCGACAGACTACTGTTTTTT
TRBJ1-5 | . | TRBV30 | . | CAWSVGGSQHF | TGTGCCTGGAGTGTAGGAGGGTCCCAGCATTTT
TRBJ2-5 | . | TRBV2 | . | CASSRGVYQETQYF | TGTGCCAGCAGCAGGGGGGTCTACCAAGAGACCCAGTACTTC
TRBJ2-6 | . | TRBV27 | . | CASSLFQGTGSGANVLTF | TGTGCCAGCAGTTTATTCCAGGGAACTGGCTCTGGGGCCAACGTCCTGACTTTC
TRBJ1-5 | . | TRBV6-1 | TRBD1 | CASRDRSNQPQHF | TGTGCCAGCAGGGACAGGTCTAATCAGCCCCAGCATTTT
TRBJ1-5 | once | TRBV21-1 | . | CASNRQPQHF | TGTGCCAGCAATCGGCAGCCCCAGCATTTT
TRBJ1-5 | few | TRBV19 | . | CASDQGFGNQPQHF | TGTGCCAGCGATCAGGGGTTTGGCAATCAGCCCCAGCATTTT
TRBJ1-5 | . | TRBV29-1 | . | CSVAGGLGQPQHF | TGCAGCGTTGCTGGGGGCCTGGGTCAGCCCCAGCATTTT
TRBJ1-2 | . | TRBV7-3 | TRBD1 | CASKIQGATNYGYTF | TGTGCCAGCAAGATACAGGGGGCGACTAACTATGGCTACACCTTC
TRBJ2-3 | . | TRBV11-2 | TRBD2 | CASSLARLAGSTDTQYF | TGTGCCAGCAGCTTAGCCCGGCTAGCGGGAAGCACAGATACGCAGTATTTT
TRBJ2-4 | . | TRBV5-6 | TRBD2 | CASSLKVAGGPIQYF | TGTGCCAGCAGCTTAAAAGTAGCGGGAGGACCCATTCAGTACTTC